This TCR beta chain was sequenced in a study of shared T cell receptors in the human thymus. Using immunoSEQ multiplex PCR, the repertoire was profiled, and TCRdb retains in-frame clones only, with some absent. The data show hundreds of thousands of clones, with 70% to 90% seen just once and about 0.011% held by the top ten. The CDR3 covers 13 residues. Germline CDR1 and CDR2: SGHRS and YFSETQ. V lost 4 bases, J lost 4 bases, and 11 bases lay in between. These same data were also listed under a study on human thymus T cells. In that study: Resections that were taken during corrective heart surgery supplied the thymus tissue. Gene usage for V and J segments appeared biased in thymic and blood repertoires. Related research found strongly overlapping thymic repertoires in unrelated individuals.

This TCR came from a girl under three years old with a congenital heart defect. V is TRBV5-1 and J is TRBJ1-2, with no clear D. Sequencing input: thymocytes. The CDR3 sequence: CASSVELSYGYTF. CDR3 bases: TGCGCCAGCAGCGTTGAGTTAAGCTATGGCTACACCTTC.